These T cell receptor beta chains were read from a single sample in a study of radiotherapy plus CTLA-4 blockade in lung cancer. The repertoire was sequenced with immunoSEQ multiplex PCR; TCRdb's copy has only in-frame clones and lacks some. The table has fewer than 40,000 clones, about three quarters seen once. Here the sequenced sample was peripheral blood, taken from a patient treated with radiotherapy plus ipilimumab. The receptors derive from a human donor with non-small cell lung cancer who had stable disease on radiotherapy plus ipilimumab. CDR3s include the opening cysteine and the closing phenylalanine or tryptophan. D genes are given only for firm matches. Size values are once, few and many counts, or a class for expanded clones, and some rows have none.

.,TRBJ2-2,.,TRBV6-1,TGTGCCAGCAGTAACACCGGGGAGCTGTTTTTT,CASSNTGELFF
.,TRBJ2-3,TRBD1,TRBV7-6,TGTGCCAGCAGCTTTGGAGGGACAGGGGTCGTTACAGATACGCAGTATTTT,CASSFGGTGVVTDTQYF
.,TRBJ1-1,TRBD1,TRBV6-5,TGTGCCAGCACACCAAGACAGGGTTCCTTGACTGAAGCTTTCTTT,CASTPRQGSLTEAFF
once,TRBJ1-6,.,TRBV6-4,TGTGCCAGCAGTCCCGGGGTAGGGGGTGATTCACCCCTCCACTTT,CASSPGVGGDSPLHF
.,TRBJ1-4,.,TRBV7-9,TGTGCCAGCAGCTTGGGCAGCGGTAATGAAAAACTGTTTTTT,CASSLGSGNEKLFF
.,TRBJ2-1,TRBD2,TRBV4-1,TGCGCCAGCAGCCAAGATCCGGAGACTAGCGCCTACAATGAGCAGTTCTTC,CASSQDPETSAYNEQFF
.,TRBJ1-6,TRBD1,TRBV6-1,TGTGCCAGCCATGACAGGGTAACTTCACCCCTCCACTTT,CASHDRVTSPLHF
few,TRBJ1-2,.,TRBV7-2,TGTGCCAGCAGCTTAGGTGGCAGGGCTAACTATGGCTACACCTTC,CASSLGGRANYGYTF
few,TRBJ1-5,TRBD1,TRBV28,TGTGCCAGCAGTTTAGGGGGGGGCCAGGGGGCATATCAGCCCCAGCATTTT,CASSLGGGQGAYQPQHF
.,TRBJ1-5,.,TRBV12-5,TGTGCTAGTGGTCGGAGGGACGGCAATCAGCCCCAGCATTTT,CASGRRDGNQPQHF
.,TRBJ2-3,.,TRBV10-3,TGTGCCATCAGTAAGGACGGGAGCACAGATACGCAGTATTTT,CAISKDGSTDTQYF
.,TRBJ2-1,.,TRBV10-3,TGTGCCATCAGTACCGGGACTCCCAGCTCCTACAATGAGCAGTTCTTC,CAISTGTPSSYNEQFF
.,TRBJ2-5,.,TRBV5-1,TGCGCCAGCAGCGTTATCCCGGGGCCGGAAGAGACCCAGTACTTC,CASSVIPGPEETQYF
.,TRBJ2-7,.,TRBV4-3,TGCGCCAGCAGCCAAGCGACTAGGTCCTACGAGCAGTACTTC,CASSQATRSYEQYF
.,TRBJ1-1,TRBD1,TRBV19,TGTGCCAGTAGTATCCCCCCGACAGGGGTGATCGCTGAAGCTTTCTTT,CASSIPPTGVIAEAFF
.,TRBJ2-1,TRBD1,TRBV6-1,TGTGCCAGCAGGGAGGGACAGGGGGACTACAATGAGCAGTTCTTC,CASREGQGDYNEQFF
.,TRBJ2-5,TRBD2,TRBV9,TGTGCCAGCAGCGCAAGCGGGGGTCAACAAGAGACCCAGTACTTC,CASSASGGQQETQYF
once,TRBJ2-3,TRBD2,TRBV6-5,TGTGTCAGCAGATTGTCTAGCGGAGGGCGTACGCAGTATTTT,CVSRLSSGGRTQYF
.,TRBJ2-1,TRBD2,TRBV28,TGTGCCAGCAGCCCACTAGCGGGGGAGTACAATGAGCAGTTCTTC,CASSPLAGEYNEQFF
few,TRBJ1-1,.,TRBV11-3,TGTGCCAGCAGCTTAGGGTTGGACACTGAAGCTTTCTTT,CASSLGLDTEAFF
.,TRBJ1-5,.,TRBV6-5,TGTGCCAGCAGCCTAACTAGTAGCAATCAGCCCCAGCATTTT,CASSLTSSNQPQHF
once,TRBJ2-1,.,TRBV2,TGTGCCAGCAGTCCGACGTCGGGACGGAGGTTCTTC,CASSPTSGRRFF
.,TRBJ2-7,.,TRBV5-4,TGTGCCAGCAGCTTGTTCACGGCAGACTACGAGCAGTACTTC,CASSLFTADYEQYF
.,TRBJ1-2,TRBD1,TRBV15,TGTGCCACCAGCAGGGGGACTGACAGGGGGAACTATGGCTACACCTTC,CATSRGTDRGNYGYTF
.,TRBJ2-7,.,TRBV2,TGTGCCAGCAGTGGGGAAACATGGACCTACGAGCAGTACTTC,CASSGETWTYEQYF
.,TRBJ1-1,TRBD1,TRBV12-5,TGTGCTAGTGGTTTGGTACTGGGACAGGGGGTGAAGAACACTGAAGCTTTCTTT,CASGLVLGQGVKNTEAFF
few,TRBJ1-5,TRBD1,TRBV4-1,TGCGCCAGCAGCCAAGAAGTTAACAGGGGGGGTCAGCCCCAGCATTTT,CASSQEVNRGGQPQHF
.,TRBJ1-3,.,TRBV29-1,TGCAGCGTTGCTGGGTCTGGAAACACCATATATTTT,CSVAGSGNTIYF
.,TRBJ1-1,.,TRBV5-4,TGTGCCAGCAGCTTGGACCCGCCGGGTGAAGCTTTCTTT,CASSLDPPGEAFF
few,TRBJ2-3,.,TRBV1,TGCACCAGCAGCCAAGGACTAGCGGGGATCACAGATACGCAGTATTTT,CTSSQGLAGITDTQYF
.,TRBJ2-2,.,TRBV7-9,TGTGCCAGCAGCTTAGGCACCGGGGAGCTGTTTTTT,CASSLGTGELFF
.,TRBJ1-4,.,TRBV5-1,TGCGCCAGCAGCCGGTCCAGGGAGGAAAAACTGTTTTTT,CASSRSREEKLFF
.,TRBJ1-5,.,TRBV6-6,TGTGCCAGCAGTTACTTGGGGGGCAATCAGCCCCAGCATTTT,CASSYLGGNQPQHF
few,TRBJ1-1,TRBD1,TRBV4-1,TGCGCCAGCACCTACAAACCCAAAGCCGGGACAGGCGTGACTGAAGCTTTCTTT,CASTYKPKAGTGVTEAFF
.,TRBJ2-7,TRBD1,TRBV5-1,TGCGCCAGCAGCACCGGGACAGCCGGGGCCTCCTACGAGCAGTACTTC,CASSTGTAGASYEQYF
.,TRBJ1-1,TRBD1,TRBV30,TGTGCCTGGGTCAGGGGGGGGAACACTGAAGCTTTCTTT,CAWVRGGNTEAFF
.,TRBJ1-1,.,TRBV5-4,TGTGCCAGCAGCGCTAGGGAGGGGGTCCGGGAAGCTTTCTTT,CASSAREGVREAFF
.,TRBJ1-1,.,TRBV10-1,TGCGCCAGCACGGGACGAAGGAACACTGAAGCTTTCTTT,CASTGRRNTEAFF
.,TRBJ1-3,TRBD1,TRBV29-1,TGCAGCGTCGCGAGCCGGACAGGCCCTGGAAACACCATATATTTT,CSVASRTGPGNTIYF
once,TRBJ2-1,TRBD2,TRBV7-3,TGTGCCAGCAGCCTGACTAGCGACAATGAGCAGTTCTTC,CASSLTSDNEQFF
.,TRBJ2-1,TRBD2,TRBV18,TGTGCCAGCTCCCCCGGGACTAGCTCCTACAATGAGCAGTTCTTC,CASSPGTSSYNEQFF
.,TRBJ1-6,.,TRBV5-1,TGCGCCAGCAGCTTGACAGGGCCTCCAGGGTCACCCCTCCACTTT,CASSLTGPPGSPLHF
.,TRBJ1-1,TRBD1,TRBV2,TGTGCCAGCAGTGAAAATCAGGGGGCCACTGAAGCTTTCTTT,CASSENQGATEAFF
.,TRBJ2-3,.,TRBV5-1,TGCGCCAGCAGCTTGGAGAGCTTCACAGATACGCAGTATTTT,CASSLESFTDTQYF
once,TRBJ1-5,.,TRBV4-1,TGCGCCAGCAGCCACCGGTCTAGCAATCAGCCCCAGCATTTT,CASSHRSSNQPQHF
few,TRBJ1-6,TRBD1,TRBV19,TGTGCCAGTAGTATAGGACAGGGCAATAATTCACCCCTCCACTTT,CASSIGQGNNSPLHF
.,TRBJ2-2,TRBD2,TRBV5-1,TGCGCCAGCAGCCATGGCGGGGGGCAGACCGGGGAGCTGTTTTTT,CASSHGGGQTGELFF
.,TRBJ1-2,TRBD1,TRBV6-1,TGTGCCAGCAGCGCCGGGACAGGGATCTATGGCTACACCTTC,CASSAGTGIYGYTF
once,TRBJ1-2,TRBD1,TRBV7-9,TGTGCCAGCAGCTTAACAGGGGTGAATGGCTACACCTTC,CASSLTGVNGYTF
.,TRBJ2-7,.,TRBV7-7,TGTGCCAGCAGCTTAGATAGACTCTCCTACGAGCAGTACTTC,CASSLDRLSYEQYF
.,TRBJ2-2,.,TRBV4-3,TGCGCCAGCAGCCGCTCCCGATTGGTGACCGGGGAGCTGTTTTTT,CASSRSRLVTGELFF
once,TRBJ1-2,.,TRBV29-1,TGCAGCGTTACTGCCTCGGGGGGCTTAAACTATGGCTACACCTTC,CSVTASGGLNYGYTF
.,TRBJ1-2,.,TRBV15,TGTGCCACCAGCGGGAAGGGGTTTGATGGCTACACCTTC,CATSGKGFDGYTF
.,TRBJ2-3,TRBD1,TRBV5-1,TGCGCCAGCAGCTTGGTGACAGGGGGTGGAGATACGCAGTATTTT,CASSLVTGGGDTQYF